This paragraph reports one T cell receptor (beta chain). Within the 2 weeks before study entry, each person in the exposed group met a COVID-19 case. V was pared by 0 bases and J by 5 bases, with 13 bases between. The CDR3 extends over 15 amino acids. The germline gives CDR1 MGHRA, CDR2 YSYEKL. The record originates from a study of blood T cell repertoires in COVID-19. As for the study in general: The analysed material was cDNA or gDNA that came from T cells, B-cell-depleted T cells, or PBMCs.

Profiled with immunoSEQ multiplex PCR; TCRdb holds only in-frame clones, not every one. The sample has roughly 140,000 clones; about four fifths are singletons. The TCR comes from a woman in her late teens or twenties who had been exposed to COVID-19. The sample taken for sequencing was PBMCs or T cells enriched from blood (not recorded which). The chain links TRBV4-1 to TRBJ2-5; D is perhaps TRBD1 (6 bases). CDR3 sequence: CASSQDMGAGETQYF. Here the CDR3 DNA reads TGCGCCAGCAGCCAAGATATGGGGGCTGGGGAGACCCAGTACTTC.